The rows below give T cell receptor beta chains drawn from one sample of a study of CD8 T cells in ankylosing spondylitis. A single record per CDR3 protein comes from TCRdb applying MiXCR to the 5' RACE reads. The table shows roughly 160,000 distinct CDR3 sequences, with 9.8% occurring only once. Sequencing used blood, either unsorted or a sorted T cell fraction (not recorded which). These receptors all come from a female donor with ankylosing spondylitis or in good health (not recorded which). The CDR3 runs from the conserved cysteine through the conserved F or W. A D gene is named only where the DNA matches it firmly. Rows give clone size only sometimes, using once, few, many, or a class for an expanded clone.

few	TRBV6-5	-	TRBJ1-2	TGTGCCAGCAGTTACTCGAAGCAGGGAGGTAACTATGGCTACACCTTC	CASSYSKQGGNYGYTF
-	TRBV2	TRBD2	TRBJ2-1	TGTGCCAGCAGTGATGGGAGGCTAGCGGGGACCTTTAAGCAGTTCTTC	CASSDGRLAGTFKQFF
few	TRBV7-8	-	TRBJ1-5	TGTGCCAGCAGCGGTTGGGCAGGCCCTTTGGGTCAGCCCCAGCATTTT	CASSGWAGPLGQPQHF
-	TRBV7-6	-	TRBJ2-5	TGTGCCAGCAGCTTGGTGTTTCAAGAGACCCAGTACTTC	CASSLVFQETQYF
-	TRBV6-2/TRBV6-3	-	TRBJ2-5	TGTGCCAGCAGCCCCGCGTCGAAGACCCAGTACTTC	CASSPASKTQYF
many	TRBV10-3	-	TRBJ2-5	TGTGCCATCAGTGAGTCAGGGGGAGAGACCCAGTACTTC	CAISESGGETQYF
-	TRBV10-3	TRBD2	TRBJ2-3	TGTGCCATCAGTGACTCCCGGGAGGGGAGGGAGGGCACAGATACGCAGTATTTT	CAISDSREGREGTDTQYF
many	TRBV7-9	TRBD1	TRBJ2-7	TGTGCCAGCAGCCTGACAGGGTGGGATCAGTACTTC	CASSLTGWDQYF
-	TRBV7-8	-	TRBJ2-6	TGTGCCAGCAGCTTAGAGGGGATCTCTGGGGCCAACGTCCTGACTTTC	CASSLEGISGANVLTF
many	TRBV29-1	-	TRBJ2-2	TGCAGCGTTAGCGGAGGCCCCTATGAACGGGCGAACACCGGGGAGCTGTTTTTT	CSVSGGPYERANTGELFF
-	TRBV5-4	-	TRBJ1-2	TGTGCCAGCAGCCCTTCGACCGGACTTAGTAACTATGGCTACACCTTC	CASSPSTGLSNYGYTF
-	TRBV9	-	TRBJ2-7	TGTGCCAGCAGCGTGGGTGTATCGGGCGAGCAGTACTTC	CASSVGVSGEQYF
many	TRBV10-3	-	TRBJ1-2	TGTGCCGCCGACAGCCTCTATGGCTACACCTTC	CAADSLYGYTF
-	TRBV7-9	TRBD2	TRBJ2-5	TGTGCCAGCTCCTACGGGGGACTACAAGAGACCCAGTACTTC	CASSYGGLQETQYF
many	TRBV7-8	-	TRBJ2-1	TGTGCCAGCAGCTTAGACGCGATAAACAATGAGCAGTTCTTC	CASSLDAINNEQFF
-	TRBV6-1	TRBD1	TRBJ1-2	TGTGCCAGCAGTGTACAGGGGGCAGGCTACACCTTC	CASSVQGAGYTF
-	TRBV7-3	TRBD2	TRBJ2-3	TGTGCCAGCAGCCACTCGGGACTACTCACAGATACGCAGTATTTT	CASSHSGLLTDTQYF
few	TRBV2	TRBD1	TRBJ2-7	TGTGCCATACCAGTGTTACGGACAGGGGAGTCCTACGAGCAGTACTTC	CAIPVLRTGESYEQYF
few	TRBV13	-	TRBJ1-2	TGTGCCAGCAGCTTTGGTCGAACCGGGACTCCCTCCGGAGGCTACACCTTC	CASSFGRTGTPSGGYTF
many	TRBV16	TRBD2	TRBJ2-7	TGTGCCAGCAGCCAAATTGGGGAGCGGGACTACGAGCAGTACTTC	CASSQIGERDYEQYF
-	TRBV6-5	-	TRBJ2-6	TGTGCCAGCAGTTACGGTCCGGGCTCTGGGGCCAACGTCCTGACTTTC	CASSYGPGSGANVLTF
few	TRBV4-2	TRBD1	TRBJ2-4	TGTGCCAGCAGCCAAGAAGGGGGCCTCCTTAAAATTATTCAGTACTTC	CASSQEGGLLKIIQYF
-	TRBV2	-	TRBJ2-7	TGTGCCAGCAGGGAGGGGGTAACCGCCTACGAGCAGTACTTC	CASREGVTAYEQYF